The sequence of this T cell receptor (beta chain) was determined in a study of Graves' ophthalmopathy and Graves' hyperthyroidism. Amplifying from RNA transcripts, the study obtained TCR beta CDR3 regions. HTBI primers served in a first-round RT-PCR, which a second-round multiplex PCR followed. From the multiplex PCR reads, TCRdb called clonotypes with MiXCR, one entry per CDR3 protein. The sample has 360,000 or so distinct CDR3 sequences; around 18% are singletons. There are 16 residues in the CDR3. Germline V gene sequence: CDR1 MDHEN, CDR2 SYDVKM. V shed 4 bases, J shed 0 bases, and the junction held 8 bases outside the gene matches. This clonotype was detected many times.

This TCR was recovered from a woman aged 18-29 years with Graves' ophthalmopathy. The sequenced material came from peripheral blood. The chain has TRBV28 and TRBJ1-1, with 7 bases aligning to TRBD1. CDR3 sequence reads: CASSSDRAAMNTEAFF. CDR3 nucleotides: TGTGCCAGCAGTTCAGACAGGGCGGCCATGAACACTGAAGCTTTCTTT.